The rows below give T cell receptor beta chains drawn from one sample of a study of blood T cell repertoires in COVID-19. Produced via immunoSEQ multiplex PCR; TCRdb's table is partial and in-frame only. The repertoire consists of more than 110,000 clones, with 65% to 85% occurring once and the leading ten covering roughly 7.3%. The specimen sequenced was peripheral blood. These receptors all stem from a human donor in a cohort sampled during active COVID-19. Each CDR3 is given with its conserved first and last residue. A D gene is named only where the DNA matches it firmly. Size is stated for part of the rows, as once, few or many counts, or as a class when the clone is expanded.

TRBJ2-7 | . | TRBV5-6 | TRBD1 | CASSLRGQRTYEQYF | TGTGCCAGCAGCTTAAGGGGACAGAGAACCTACGAGCAGTACTTC
TRBJ2-2 | . | TRBV29-1 | . | CSVEEGRGELFF | TGCAGCGTTGAAGAGGGGCGCGGGGAGCTGTTTTTT
TRBJ1-5 | . | TRBV5-5 | . | CASSSGDPREPQHF | TGTGCCAGCAGCTCGGGGGACCCCAGGGAGCCCCAGCATTTT
TRBJ1-5 | . | TRBV6-5 | . | CASKVDGLSNQPQHF | TGTGCCAGCAAAGTGGACGGACTCAGCAATCAGCCCCAGCATTTT
TRBJ2-7 | . | TRBV5-4 | . | CASSSPNSYEQYF | TGTGCCAGCAGCTCTCCTAACTCCTACGAGCAGTACTTC
TRBJ2-5 | . | TRBV5-4 | . | CASSRPGVETQYF | TGTGCCAGCAGCCGGCCGGGGGTGGAGACCCAGTACTTC
TRBJ2-5 | . | TRBV3-1/TRBV3-2 | TRBD1 | CASSQGQGKETQYF | TGTGCCAGCAGCCAAGGACAGGGTAAGGAGACCCAGTACTTC
TRBJ2-2 | . | TRBV7-9 | TRBD2 | CASSLSGGLGELFF | TGTGCCAGCAGCCTTAGCGGGGGCTTAGGGGAGCTGTTTTTT
TRBJ1-4 | . | TRBV5-1 | . | CASSLNRATNEKLFF | TGCGCCAGCAGCTTGAACAGGGCAACTAATGAAAAACTGTTTTTT
TRBJ2-5 | once | TRBV10-3 | TRBD2 | CAISLSSGGAQETQYF | TGTGCCATCAGCTTATCTAGCGGGGGGGCACAAGAGACCCAGTACTTC
TRBJ1-2 | few | TRBV7-9 | . | CASSDSLYGYTF | TGTGCCAGCTCTGACAGCCTCTATGGCTACACCTTC
TRBJ2-3 | few | TRBV7-9 | TRBD2 | CASSLLSSGLTDTQYF | TGTGCCAGCAGCTTATTGTCTAGCGGGCTCACAGATACGCAGTATTTT
TRBJ1-3 | . | TRBV6-5 | . | CASSYSTGDSGNTIYF | TGTGCCAGCAGTTACTCAACAGGCGACTCTGGAAACACCATATATTTT
TRBJ1-1 | . | TRBV18 | . | CASSLTVNTEAFF | TGTGCCAGCTCGTTGACAGTGAACACTGAAGCTTTCTTT
TRBJ2-7 | . | TRBV15 | . | CATAETTRAEQYF | TGTGCCACCGCCGAAACAACCAGGGCTGAGCAGTACTTC
TRBJ1-2 | . | TRBV16 | . | CASSQLSAVRGYTF | TGTGCCAGCAGCCAATTGTCGGCAGTGAGGGGCTACACCTTC
TRBJ1-3 | . | TRBV2 | . | CASKGGAVSGNTIYF | TGTGCCAGCAAAGGAGGGGCAGTTTCTGGAAACACCATATATTTT
TRBJ1-5 | . | TRBV28 | . | CASSLEFPDSVSYQPQHF | TGTGCCAGCAGTTTGGAGTTCCCGGACAGCGTTTCCTATCAGCCCCAGCATTTT
TRBJ2-7 | . | TRBV19 | TRBD2 | CASRREAGMSSYEQYF | TGTGCCAGTAGACGCGAAGCGGGGATGAGCTCCTACGAGCAGTACTTC
TRBJ1-1 | . | TRBV12-3/TRBV12-4 | . | CASLDSLETEAFF | TGTGCCAGCCTCGACAGCTTAGAGACTGAAGCTTTCTTT
TRBJ2-2 | . | TRBV6-1 | . | CASSEKLNTGELFF | TGTGCCAGCAGTGAAAAACTAAACACCGGGGAGCTGTTTTTT
TRBJ1-2 | few | TRBV19 | . | CASSIEGLYGYTF | TGTGCCAGTAGTATTGAGGGCCTCTATGGCTACACCTTC
TRBJ1-3 | . | TRBV28 | . | CASSLPRSGNTIYF | TGTGCCAGCAGTCTCCCGCGGTCTGGAAACACCATATATTTT
TRBJ2-7 | . | TRBV19 | . | CASSTRDMSSGQYF | TGTGCCAGTAGTACCCGGGACATGTCTTCCGGGCAGTACTTC
TRBJ1-2 | . | TRBV9 | . | CASSATQGTYGYTF | TGTGCCAGCAGCGCCACACAGGGCACCTATGGCTACACCTTC
TRBJ2-3 | . | TRBV19 | . | CASSSYAWGADTQYF | TGTGCCAGTAGCTCATATGCCTGGGGGGCAGATACGCAGTATTTT
TRBJ1-1 | . | TRBV29-1 | TRBD1 | CSALRGTGGNTEAFF | TGCAGCGCCCTCCGTGGGACAGGGGGGAACACTGAAGCTTTCTTT
TRBJ1-2 | . | TRBV7-9 | TRBD1 | CASTTDQTGVIPPRDYGYTF | TGTGCCAGCACTACCGACCAGACAGGGGTTATCCCCCCCCGAGATTATGGCTACACCTTC
TRBJ1-1 | once | TRBV6-5 | . | CASREDRRMNTEAFF | TGTGCCAGCAGAGAGGACAGAAGAATGAACACTGAAGCTTTCTTT
TRBJ2-3 | . | TRBV9 | TRBD2 | CASSVVASGGPDTQYF | TGTGCCAGCAGCGTAGTGGCTAGCGGGGGACCAGATACGCAGTATTTT